These 19 T cell receptor beta chains were sequenced from one sample in a study of T cells in Graves' hyperthyroidism and ophthalmopathy. The source material, RNA transcripts, was used to amplify TCR beta CDR3 regions. When the TCR CDR3 underwent first-round RT-PCR, the HTBI primer set was used. TCRdb redid the calling of the multiplex PCR reads with MiXCR, one entry per CDR3 protein. The sample records some 720,000 distinct CDR3 sequences, 16% being singletons. The source material was blood. The origin of the receptors is a man younger than 35 with Graves' hyperthyroidism.

In its sample, this clonotype was seen many times. The chain is built from TRBV6-1 and TRBJ1-1; 11 bases fit TRBD1. V was clipped by 5 bases and J by 5 bases; unmatched bases: 10. The CDR3 contains 16 residues. Germline values: CDR1 MNHNS, CDR2 SASEGT. The CDR3 region is CASSFTGTGGWTEAFF. The CDR3 nucleotides read TGTGCCAGCAGTTTTACCGGGACAGGGGGATGGACTGAAGCTTTCTTT.

This clonotype was found many times. Here the CDR3 reads CASSYSKASLAGGWETQYF. CDR3 sequence (DNA): TGTGCCAGCAGTTACTCGAAAGCCTCCCTAGCGGGAGGGTGGGAGACCCAGTACTTC. The chain has TRBV6-6 and TRBJ2-5, with TRBD2 matching 12 bases. The CDR3 has 19 residues. Germline CDR1 MNHNY, CDR2 SVGAGI (reference sequence). V gave up 0 bases and J gave up 5 bases; unmatched junction bases: 13.

This clonotype showed up many times. The chain couples TRBV27 to TRBJ1-4, with 7 positions matching TRBD1. CDR1 MNHEY and CDR2 SMNVEV come from the germline V gene (reference sequence). V was clipped by 4 bases and J by 1 base; unmatched bases: 6. This CDR3 region has 16 residues. CDR3 coding DNA: TGTGCCAGCAGTTCCGACGCAGGGGGAACTAATGAAAAACTGTTTTTT. Encoded protein: CASSSDAGGTNEKLFF.

The chain is built from TRBV5-5 and TRBJ1-4; possibly TRBD1 for D (5 bases). Trimming cost V 4 bases and J 4 bases, with 17 bases left between them. The CDR3 contains 16 residues. CDR1 and CDR2 from the germline V gene are SGHKS and YYEKEE (reference sequence). The CDR3 protein is CASSPPGTQFNEKLFF. The CDR3 DNA follows: TGTGCCAGCAGCCCTCCTGGGACGCAGTTTAATGAAAAACTGTTTTTT.

This clonotype came up many times. The rearrangement links TRBV28 to TRBJ2-7; D possibly uses TRBD1 or TRBD2 (6 bases each). Trimming stripped 6 bases from V and 7 bases from J, with 19 bases between. Germline assignment: CDR1 MDHEN and CDR2 SYDVKM. The CDR3 contains 14 residues. The chain's CDR3 is CASRPVGGLREQYF. The CDR3 DNA follows: TGTGCCAGCAGACCTGTGGGGGGCCTTCGGGAGCAGTACTTC. The whole variable domain, filled in from reference TRBV28 and TRBJ2-7, reads DVKVTQSSRYLVKRTGEKVFLECVQDMDHENMFWYRQDPGLGLRLIYFSYDVKMKEKGDIPEGYSVSREKKERFSLILESASTNQTSMYLCASRPVGGLREQYFGPGTRLTVT.

At least ten counts were recorded for this clonotype. This chain joins TRBV27 and TRBJ2-7; D unresolved. The V end was cut by 3 bases, the J end by 3 bases, with 9 bases between. This CDR3 is 13 amino acids long. Germline CDR1 reads MNHEY; CDR2 reads SMNVEV (reference sequence). In DNA form, the CDR3 reads TGTGCCAGCAGTTTCCTCCCCAGCTACGAGCAGTACTTC. This sequence encodes CASSFLPSYEQYF.

This clonotype was counted many times. The chain is built from TRBV2 and TRBJ2-1, with D perhaps TRBD2 (6 bases). Per germline, CDR1 SNHLY and CDR2 FYNNEI. Trimming took off 9 bases at V and 0 bases at J, with 9 bases between the two ends. The CDR3 runs 13 residues. CDR3 coding DNA: TGTGCCAGGTCGGGAGACTCCTACAATGAGCAGTTCTTC. Translation gives CARSGDSYNEQFF.

In this sample, this clonotype turned up many times. This chain joins TRBV2 and TRBJ2-2; D might be TRBD2 (6 bases). From germline, CDR1 is SNHLY and CDR2 FYNNEI. The CDR3 has 15 amino acids. V was trimmed by 4 bases and J by 4 bases, leaving 13 bases between them. The CDR3 is CASSGSGLTTGELFF. In DNA, the CDR3 is TGTGCCAGCAGTGGGTCGGGACTGACCACCGGGGAGCTGTTTTTT.

This clonotype has a count of ten or more. V is TRBV28 and J is TRBJ2-7, with 11 bases fitting TRBD2. V lost 5 bases to trimming and J lost 7 bases; unmatched junction nucleotides: 16. The CDR3 totals 17 residues. Per the germline V gene, CDR1 is MDHEN and CDR2 is SYDVKM. CDR3 protein: CASSPLSILLAGEEQYF. CDR3 DNA sequence: TGTGCCAGCAGTCCTTTGTCCATACTACTAGCGGGAGAAGAGCAGTACTTC. The full variable domain, in which reference TRBV28 and TRBJ2-7 provide the parts outside the CDR3, is DVKVTQSSRYLVKRTGEKVFLECVQDMDHENMFWYRQDPGLGLRLIYFSYDVKMKEKGDIPEGYSVSREKKERFSLILESASTNQTSMYLCASSPLSILLAGEEQYFGPGTRLTVT.

The chain recombines TRBV27 with TRBJ2-1; tentative D call: TRBD2 (5 bases). The germline V and J ends were trimmed by 3 bases and 9 bases, with 15 bases remaining between them. Germline V gene lookup returns CDR1 MNHEY and CDR2 SMNVEV (reference sequence). The CDR3 contains 14 residues. The CDR3, as DNA: TGTGCCAGCAGTTTTGGAGGCCGTTTTGCTGAGCAGTTCTTC. As protein: CASSFGGRFAEQFF.

The genes are TRBV4-2 and TRBJ1-1; D is unclear. Germline assignment: CDR1 LGHNA and CDR2 YNFKEQ. CDR3 size: 15 residues. V lost 0 bases, J lost 5 bases, and 13 bases lay in between. The CDR3 reads CASSQETSSGTEAFF. CDR3 nucleotide sequence: TGTGCCAGCAGCCAAGAAACGTCATCCGGGACTGAAGCTTTCTTT.

This clonotype has a count of ten or more. The chain links TRBV12-3 or TRBV12-4 to TRBJ2-3; D is perhaps TRBD2 (6 bases). Deletions cut 6 bases from V and 2 bases from J, with 15 bases between. The CDR3 contains 15 residues. CDR3 in DNA: TGTGCCAGCAGACCCTCGCTAGCGACCACAGATACGCAGTATTTT. Translated: CASRPSLATTDTQYF.

The table lists this clonotype with many counts. The chain has TRBV2 and TRBJ2-1; 11 positions agree with TRBD2. The V segment lost 4 bases and the J segment 9 bases; nucleotides outside the gene matches: 8. Germline assignment: CDR1 SNHLY and CDR2 FYNNEI. This CDR3 region has 15 residues. The CDR3 sequence: CASSVSSGRIGEQFF. CDR3 bases: TGTGCCAGCAGTGTCTCTAGCGGGAGGATTGGTGAGCAGTTCTTC.

This clonotype was observed many times. The chain combines TRBV4-1 with TRBJ1-5, with D perhaps matching TRBD1 (5 bases). The CDR3 runs to 13 residues. The ends were cut back, 0 bases at V and 12 bases at J, with 12 bases in the middle. Germline lookup yields CDR1 MGHRA and CDR2 YSYEKL. The CDR3 coding sequence is TGCGCCAGCAGCCAAGAACGCGGGGCGAGCCAGCATTTT. Its protein is CASSQERGASQHF.

This clonotype was found many times. The V and J genes are TRBV11-2 and TRBJ2-1, with 9 bases identical to TRBD2. CDR1 and CDR2 (germline): SGHAT, FQNNGV. CDR3 length equals 17 residues. V shed 2 bases, J shed 3 bases, and the junction held 8 bases outside the gene matches. The CDR3 reads CASSLYGSGSVYNEQFF. DNA of the CDR3: TGTGCCAGCAGCTTATATGGTAGCGGGAGTGTCTACAATGAGCAGTTCTTC.

Note on this clonotype: It may be a read error: a sequence one base away is much more abundant. The conserved closing phenylalanine or tryptophan is absent in this CDR3, likely reflecting a read error. The V call is TRBV11-2, the J call TRBJ2-7, with D tentatively TRBD1 (7 bases). Trimming left V 1 base short and J 6 bases short, with 16 bases between. Per the germline V gene, CDR1 is SGHAT and CDR2 is FQNNGV. The CDR3 runs 15 residues. The CDR3 spells CASSLANGGTAEQYL. The CDR3 nucleotides read TGTGCCAGCAGCTTAGCGAACGGAGGGACAGCCGAGCAGTACCTC.

This clonotype was observed many times. The chain employs TRBV11-1 and TRBJ2-7; 9 bases fit TRBD2. CDR1 and CDR2 (germline): SGHAT, FQDESV (reference sequence). J lost 7 bases, V lost 5 bases, and 9 bases had no gene match. The CDR3 totals 14 residues. This CDR3 reads CASSPGLAFGEQYF. CDR3 in DNA: TGTGCCAGCAGCCCGGGACTAGCCTTCGGGGAGCAGTACTTC.

This clonotype was recorded many times. The V call is TRBV6-2 or TRBV6-3, the J call TRBJ2-7; D gene unclear. CDR1 and CDR2 from the germline V gene are MNHEY and SVGEGT. This CDR3 contains 15 residues. The V end lost 0 bases, the J end lost 3 bases, and 12 bases lay between the germline ends. The CDR3 DNA reads TGTGCCAGCAGTTACTCGTGGGAATCAGGCTACGAGCAGTACTTC. Residues: CASSYSWESGYEQYF.

The chain employs TRBV5-1 and TRBJ1-1; 9 bases align to TRBD1. Losses at the gene ends were 0 bases for V and 0 bases for J; bases not matched to a gene: 6. CDR1 and CDR2 (germline): SGHRS, YFSETQ. The length of the CDR3 is 17 residues. In DNA form, the CDR3 reads TGCGCCAGCAGCTTGGACGACAGGGGGTTTGTGAACACTGAAGCTTTCTTT. Its protein is CASSLDDRGFVNTEAFF. The whole variable domain, filled in from reference TRBV5-1 and TRBJ1-1, reads KAGVTQTPRYLIKTRGQQVTLSCSPISGHRSVSWYQQTPGQGLQFLFEYFSETQRNKGNFPGRFSGRQFSNSRSEMNVSTLELGDSALYLCASSLDDRGFVNTEAFFGQGTRLTVV.